Listed below are T cell receptor beta chains from one sample, sequenced in a study of patients and donors after allogeneic stem cell transplantation. TCRdb processed the RT-PCR reads anew with MiXCR; each CDR3 protein has one entry. The sample lists 410,000 or so distinct CDR3 sequences, approximately 16% occurring once. Source material: blood, either unsorted or a sorted T cell fraction (not recorded which). These receptor sequences come from a human donor who was either an allogeneic HSCT recipient or a stem cell or donor lymphocyte infusion donor (not recorded which). It is not recorded whose cells these are; they may come from a transplant donor. The CDR3 runs from the conserved cysteine through the conserved F or W. Each record gives: V gene, J gene, D gene, clone size, CDR3 DNA, CDR3 protein. The D gene is left open where the match is weak. The size of a clone is reported for some rows only, either as once, few or many, or as a class for expanded clones.

TRBV7-9	TRBJ2-7	.	few	TGTGCCAGCAGCTTAATTACAGGGAGCTACGAGCAGTACTTC	CASSLITGSYEQYF
TRBV7-9	TRBJ1-1	.	.	TGTGCCAGCAGCCTCCCACGGGATCCTAAATGGACTGAAGCTTTCTTT	CASSLPRDPKWTEAFF
TRBV2	TRBJ1-5	.	few	TGTGCCAGCAGCAGACAGTCGCAGCCCCAGCATTTT	CASSRQSQPQHF
TRBV20-1	TRBJ2-1	.	many	TGCAGTGCCATCCCGGGACATTCCTACAATGAGCAGTTCTTC	CSAIPGHSYNEQFF
TRBV14	TRBJ1-1	TRBD1	.	TGTGCCAGCAGCAAGAGACAGGGAGGGGGAGCTTTCTTT	CASSKRQGGGAFF
TRBV28	TRBJ2-7	.	.	TGTGCCAGCAGTAGCGATGTCCTGGTGGAGCAGTACTTC	CASSSDVLVEQYF
TRBV2	TRBJ1-5	TRBD1	.	TGTGCCACCAGGGACAGTAGGAATCAGCCCCAGCATTTT	CATRDSRNQPQHF
TRBV4-3	TRBJ2-5	TRBD2	.	TGCGCCAGCAGCCTTAGCGGGGGGGCCCAAGAGACCCAGTACTTC	CASSLSGGAQETQYF
TRBV15	TRBJ1-2	.	few	TGTGCCACCAGCAGAGATAAAGCATTTAACTATGGCTACACCTTC	CATSRDKAFNYGYTF
TRBV7-9	TRBJ2-7	.	few	TGTGCCAGCAGCTTTAGCACCTACTACGAGCAGTACTTC	CASSFSTYYEQYF
TRBV5-1	TRBJ2-2	.	few	TGCGCCAGCAGTTATCCGGGACTGGACACCGGGGAGCTGTTTTTT	CASSYPGLDTGELFF
TRBV4-1	TRBJ1-5	.	many	TGCGCCAGCAGCCAGGGTCAGGGTAGCAATCAGCCCCAGCATTTT	CASSQGQGSNQPQHF
TRBV7-8	TRBJ1-1	TRBD1	few	TGTGCCAGCAGCCTTGCCGGGACAGCGGGGGAAGCTTTCTTT	CASSLAGTAGEAFF
TRBV12-3/TRBV12-4	TRBJ2-7	TRBD2	few	TGTGCCAGCAGTTTAAGTAGCGGGGACTACGAGCAGTACTTC	CASSLSSGDYEQYF
TRBV10-3	TRBJ2-2	TRBD2	few	TGTGCCATCAGGCCTAGCGGGAGGATGAACACCGGGGAGCTGTTTTTT	CAIRPSGRMNTGELFF
TRBV2	TRBJ2-5	.	.	TGTGCCAGCAATAGGGGGGTTTACCAAGAGACCCAGTACTTC	CASNRGVYQETQYF
TRBV15	TRBJ1-5	.	.	TGTGCCACCAGCAGAGACGGCGACAGGAGAGAGCCCCAGCATTTT	CATSRDGDRREPQHF
TRBV10-3	TRBJ2-2	.	few	TGTGCCATCAGAAAGGCAGGCGAGGACACCGGGGAGCTGTTTTTT	CAIRKAGEDTGELFF
TRBV7-2	TRBJ1-5	TRBD1	few	TGTGCCAGCAGCTTAGCTGCCAGGGGGACCCATAGCAATCAGCCCCAGCATTTT	CASSLAARGTHSNQPQHF
TRBV7-8	TRBJ2-3	TRBD2	.	TGTGCCAGCAGCTCGCTTCCGGGACTAGCGGACACAGATACGCAGTATTTT	CASSSLPGLADTDTQYF
TRBV20-1	TRBJ2-7	.	few	TGCAGTGGATCAGGGGCAGTTTTAGAGCAGTACTTC	CSGSGAVLEQYF
TRBV11-2	TRBJ2-2	TRBD1	many	TGTGCCAGCAGCGCAAGACAGGGTCGGACCGGGGAGCTGTTTTTT	CASSARQGRTGELFF
TRBV2	TRBJ2-7	.	.	TGTGCCAGCAGTTCACTCCCTAAGTACTACGAGCAGTACTTC	CASSSLPKYYEQYF
TRBV14	TRBJ2-1	.	.	TGTGCCAGCAGCCAAGATTTCAACAAGCATGGTGAGCAGTTCTTC	CASSQDFNKHGEQFF
TRBV20-1	TRBJ2-3	TRBD2	.	TGCAGTGCCTCGGGACTAGCGGGACAACCCCCAGATACGCAGTATTTT	CSASGLAGQPPDTQYF
TRBV20-1	TRBJ2-7	.	few	TGCAGTGCTAGACCCTCCTACAAATCGTTCGCCAGGAACTACGAGCAGTACTTC	CSARPSYKSFARNYEQYF
TRBV12-3/TRBV12-4	TRBJ1-2	TRBD1	many	TGTGCCAGCAGTAACCGGGACAGGGCAGACTATGGCTACACCTTC	CASSNRDRADYGYTF
TRBV6-5	TRBJ2-5	TRBD2	few	TGTGCCAGCAGTTACTCGGGCGGGACTAAGAGAAGGAGGCAAGAGACCCAGTACTTC	CASSYSGGTKRRRQETQYF
TRBV14	TRBJ2-3	TRBD1	.	TGTGCCAGCAGCCGAGTATGGACAGGGGAGGTAACGGATACGCAGTATTTT	CASSRVWTGEVTDTQYF
TRBV20-1	TRBJ1-5	.	few	TGCAGTGCTAGAGAGGCCAGGGGAGGCAATCAGCCCCAGCATTTT	CSAREARGGNQPQHF